A single count supports the clone carrying this TCR beta chain. These data are taken from a study of blood T cell repertoires in COVID-19. Study-level information: Spain, Italy and the United States supplied samples that represented acute and convalescent COVID-19. From T cells, B-cell-depleted T cells, or PBMCs came the material, which was cDNA or gDNA.

CDR1 and CDR2 from the germline V gene are ENHRY and SYGVKD. V was cut by 4 bases and J by 8 bases, with 15 bases left in between. The CDR3 is made up of 14 amino acids. Per the authors' pipeline: The assay estimated nucleated cells by amplifying reference gene primers. Clones were sequenced by immunoSEQ multiplex PCR, and TCRdb holds only the in-frame ones, with some missing. That table supplies the V and J calls and clone size; D and trimming were determined from the DNA. The data contain about 230,000 clones, roughly nine tenths of them singletons. The material sequenced was PBMCs or T cells enriched from blood (not recorded which). This chain connects TRBV10-3 to TRBJ1-3; D might be TRBD1 (5 bases). This TCR came from a woman aged 45-60 years in a cohort exposed to, infected with or recovered from COVID-19 (not recorded which). The CDR3 DNA follows: TGTGCCATCAGTGCCGGGACTCCCGTGGACACCATATATTTT. Amino acids: CAISAGTPVDTIYF.